One and the same sample provided the 6 T cell receptor beta chains below, sequenced in a study of T-cell reconstitution after alpha-beta-depleted transplantation in children. The TCRbeta library was prepared with unique molecular identifiers. TCRdb processed the PCR reads anew with MiXCR; each CDR3 protein has one entry. The sample lists 300,000 to 400,000 distinct CDR3 sequences, 15% to 20% occurring once. The input for sequencing was PBMCs, mostly from graft donor cells, taken 360 days after TCRalphabeta/CD19-depleted stem cell transplant. The origin of the receptors is a male patient aged 2 to 10 who had a stem cell transplant for acute lymphoblastic leukemia, so the T cells may come from the graft donor.

The V gene is TRBV7-9, the J gene TRBJ2-1; 7 bases map to TRBD2. Per the germline V gene, CDR1 is SEHNR and CDR2 is FQNEAQ (reference sequence). Trimming cost V 5 bases and J 6 bases; bases outside gene matches: 13. This CDR3 is 16 amino acids long. Here the CDR3 DNA reads TGTGCCAGCAGCCTCCCAAGGGACTATTGGATCAATGAGCAGTTCTTC. The encoded protein is CASSLPRDYWINEQFF.

The chain combines TRBV20-1 with TRBJ2-1; either TRBD1 or TRBD2 may fit D (6 bases each). V was pared by 3 bases and J by 9 bases, with 30 bases between. The CDR3 extends over 18 amino acids. Germline-derived CDR1 and CDR2 are DFQATT and SNEGSKA (reference sequence). This CDR3 is CSASVLVGGSRGPGEQFF. The CDR3 DNA follows: TGCAGTGCTAGTGTCCTTGTCGGGGGTTCCCGGGGGCCGGGTGAGCAGTTCTTC.

The DNA of the CDR3 is TGTGCCAGCAGCGCGGGGGGACCTTATTCCTACGAGCAGTACTTC. As protein: CASSAGGPYSYEQYF. This chain joins TRBV5-5 and TRBJ2-7; 8 positions agree with TRBD2. Unmatched junction bases numbered 7, after V lost 4 bases and J lost 1 base. Per germline, CDR1 SGHKS and CDR2 YYEKEE (reference sequence). The CDR3 is made up of 15 amino acids.

In this sample, this clonotype turned up a few times. The chain couples TRBV3-1 to TRBJ1-1; D possibly corresponds to TRBD1 (6 bases). The ends were cut back, 5 bases at V and 7 bases at J, with 14 bases in the middle. CDR1 is LGHDT and CDR2 is YNNKEL in the germline V gene (reference sequence). The length of the CDR3 is 13 residues. CDR3 bases: TGTGCCAGCAGCGGACTCGAGGGGGTTGAAGCTTTCTTT. It is translated as CASSGLEGVEAFF.

There are many counts of this clonotype. The chain recombines TRBV4-3 with TRBJ2-2; tentative D call: TRBD1 (5 bases). The CDR3 has 17 amino acids. V was clipped by 3 bases and J by 4 bases, with 18 bases between them. Germline loops: CDR1 LGHNA, CDR2 YSLEER. The CDR3 DNA is TGCGCCAGCAGCCAGAGGACAACGACAGTGGCCACCGGGGAGCTGTTTTTT. It is translated as CASSQRTTTVATGELFF.

At least ten counts were recorded for this clonotype. The chain recombines TRBV12-3 or TRBV12-4 with TRBJ2-5; D tentatively reads TRBD1 or TRBD2 (5 bases each). V was clipped by 6 bases and J by 6 bases, with 11 bases between them. There are 12 residues in the CDR3. Here the CDR3 reads CASRGDGQTQYF. Here the CDR3 DNA reads TGTGCCAGCAGGGGGGACGGCCAGACCCAGTACTTC.